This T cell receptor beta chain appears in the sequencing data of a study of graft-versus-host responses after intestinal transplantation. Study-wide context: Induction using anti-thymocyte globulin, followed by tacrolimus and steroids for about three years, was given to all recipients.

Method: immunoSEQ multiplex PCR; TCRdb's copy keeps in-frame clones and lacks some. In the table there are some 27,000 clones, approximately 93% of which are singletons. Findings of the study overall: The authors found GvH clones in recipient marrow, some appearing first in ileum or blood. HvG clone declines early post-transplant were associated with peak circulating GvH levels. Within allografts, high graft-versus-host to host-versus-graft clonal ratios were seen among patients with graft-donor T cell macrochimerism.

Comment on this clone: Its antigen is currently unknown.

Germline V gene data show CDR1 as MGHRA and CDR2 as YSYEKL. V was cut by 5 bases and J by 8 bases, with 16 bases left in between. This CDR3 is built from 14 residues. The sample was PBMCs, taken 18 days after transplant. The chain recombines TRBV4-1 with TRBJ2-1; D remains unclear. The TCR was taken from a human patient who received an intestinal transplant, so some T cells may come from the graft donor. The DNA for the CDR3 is TGCGCCAGCAGCTCCCGGCCTGCTAGTGATGAGCAGTTCTTC. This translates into CASSSRPASDEQFF.